The 19 T cell receptor beta chains below were found in one sample sequenced in a study of T-cell reconstitution after alpha-beta-depleted transplantation in children. Unique molecular identifiers were used to barcode this TCRbeta library. One entry per CDR3 protein results from TCRdb running MiXCR on the PCR reads. The top ten hold about 12% of the sample, which has some 200,000 distinct CDR3 sequences, roughly 15% seen once. The sequences come from PBMCs from the stem cell graft donor, collected from the stem cell graft. These receptors were collected from a human donor who donated a stem cell graft to a child with acute lymphoblastic leukemia.

This clonotype was counted at least ten times. The chain joins TRBV7-2 to TRBJ2-1; 9 nucleotides match TRBD2. The CDR3 is 16 amino acids. The V and J ends lost 3 bases and 10 bases, in that order; junction bases with no gene match: 13. CDR1 is SGHTA, CDR2 FQGNSA, per germline. The CDR3 DNA is TGTGCCAGCAGCTTCGGCCAACTTAGCGGGGGAAGGGAGCAGTTCTTC. Amino acid sequence: CASSFGQLSGGREQFF.

Regarding this clonotype: The germline gene is not matched at one end of the junction; a read error may be the cause. The chain uses TRBV29-1 and TRBJ2-6; tentative D call: TRBD1 (5 bases). CDR1 is SQVTM, CDR2 ANQGSEA, per germline. The CDR3 totals 13 residues. As DNA, the CDR3 is TGCAGCGCTGTGACCTCTGGGGCCAACGGCCTGACTTTC. Its protein is CSAVTSGANGLTF.

Remarks on this clonotype: This may be a read error, as it is one base from a much larger clone. The CDR3, as DNA: TGTGCCAGCAGTCACTCAACCTTTAGCGAGGCCTACAATGAGCAGTTCTTC. This encodes CASSHSTFSEAYNEQFF. The genes are TRBV6-2 or TRBV6-3 and TRBJ2-1, with a tentative D call TRBD2 (5 bases). The CDR3 has 17 residues. From germline, CDR1 is MNHEY and CDR2 SVGEGT.

The V gene is TRBV2, the J gene TRBJ1-5; TRBD1 aligns across 10 bases. The CDR3 loop spans 13 amino acids. The germline V gene encodes CDR1 SNHLY and CDR2 FYNNEI. V shed 4 bases and J 8 bases; nucleotides not matched to a gene: 2. This CDR3 is CASSGQGAKPQHF. DNA for the CDR3: TGTGCCAGCAGTGGACAGGGGGCAAAGCCCCAGCATTTT.

This clonotype was recorded a few times. This chain uses TRBV12-3 or TRBV12-4 with TRBJ1-1; TRBD1 might be the D (5 bases). The CDR3 contains 14 residues. Trimming pared 4 bases from V and 1 base from J, leaving 10 bases between. The CDR3 DNA sequence: TGTGCCAGCAGTTGGTCAGGGTCGAACACTGAAGCTTTCTTT. It codes for CASSWSGSNTEAFF.

This clonotype was found many times. The chain employs TRBV5-1 and TRBJ2-3, with D tentatively TRBD1 (6 bases). Germline-derived CDR1 and CDR2 are SGHRS and YFSETQ. CDR3 length equals 15 residues. The ends were cut back, 4 bases at V and 4 bases at J, with 16 bases in the middle. CDR3 nucleotides: TGCGCCAGCAGCCTCGGGACACCGAGGGCAGATACGCAGTATTTT. Its translation is CASSLGTPRADTQYF.

This chain uses TRBV5-4 with TRBJ2-4; D might be TRBD1 or TRBD2, each matching 5 bases. This CDR3 contains 13 residues. Germline CDR1 SGHNT, CDR2 YYREEE (reference sequence). V lost 7 bases to trimming and J lost 7 bases, with 15 bases between them. The CDR3 sequence is CASGTTGANIQYF. In DNA, the CDR3 is TGTGCCAGCGGGACCACCGGGGCCAACATTCAGTACTTC.

Only a few counts were recorded for this clonotype. The chain recombines TRBV12-3 or TRBV12-4 with TRBJ2-1; TRBD2 matches 7 bases. V lost 4 bases, J lost 8 bases, and 11 bases stayed unmatched. This CDR3 is built from 15 residues. CDR3 DNA: TGTGCCAGCAGTTATCCGGGAGGAGAGGGCTATGAGCAGTTCTTC. This encodes CASSYPGGEGYEQFF.

This clonotype was picked up a small number of times. V and J are TRBV7-3 and TRBJ2-5; 7 positions agree with TRBD2. The length of the CDR3 is 21 residues. CDR1 is SGHTA, CDR2 FQGTGA, per germline. Losses at the gene ends were 1 base for V and 4 bases for J; bases not matched to a gene: 24. Written as DNA, the CDR3 is TGTGCCAGCAGCTTAAAAGCAGCGGGATCCTTTGAAGCTTTGTTTGGAGAGACCCAGTACTTC. It codes for CASSLKAAGSFEALFGETQYF.

This clonotype was counted at least ten times. This sequence joins TRBV29-1 and TRBJ1-2; D is ambiguous. The CDR3 contains 12 residues. The germline V gene has CDR1 SQVTM and CDR2 ANQGSEA. V lost 7 bases and J 2 bases, leaving 11 bases between the germline ends. The CDR3 nucleotides are TGCAGCGCTCTCACAGAGAACTATGGCTACACCTTC. This codes for CSALTENYGYTF.

This clonotype was seen repeatedly, ten times or more. The V call is TRBV12-3 or TRBV12-4, the J call TRBJ2-4; 9 bases align to TRBD2. The CDR3 spans 14 residues. V lost 5 bases, J lost 7 bases, and 6 bases stayed unmatched. In DNA, the CDR3 is TGTGCCAGCAGTCCGGGACTAGCTCACAACATTCAGTACTTC. The encoded protein is CASSPGLAHNIQYF.

A note on this clonotype: It may be a read error: a sequence one base away is much more abundant. V and J are TRBV5-1 and TRBJ1-2; D gene unclear. The CDR3 totals 12 residues. Germline-derived CDR1 and CDR2 are SGHRS and YFSETQ. CDR3 in DNA: TGCGCCAACAGCTTGGTATTGGGGTACTACACCTTC. It yields the protein CANSLVLGYYTF.

This clonotype has at least ten counts. The rearrangement joins TRBV6-1 to TRBJ1-5, with D possibly matching TRBD1 (5 bases). This CDR3 has 17 amino acids. Trimming shortened V by 5 bases and J by 2 bases, and 19 bases separated the two germline ends. The germline CDR1 and CDR2 sequences are MNHNS and SASEGT. The CDR3 protein is CASSIHNRPGGNQPQHF. The CDR3 bases are TGTGCCAGCAGTATTCACAACAGGCCGGGTGGCAATCAGCCCCAGCATTTT.

This clonotype was picked up many times. The V and J genes are TRBV11-2 and TRBJ2-3; unclear D gene. Germline loops: CDR1 SGHAT, CDR2 FQNNGV. This CDR3 spans 14 amino acids. V gave up 0 bases and J gave up 3 bases, with 7 bases separating them. The CDR3 protein is CASSLDGVTDTQYF. The CDR3 DNA is TGTGCCAGCAGCTTAGACGGAGTTACAGATACGCAGTATTTT.

This clonotype appeared many times. The chain combines TRBV5-1 with TRBJ2-3; a weak D match, TRBD2 (5 bases). The CDR3 totals 15 residues. V was cut by 3 bases and J by 4 bases, with 15 bases left in between. CDR1 is SGHRS, CDR2 YFSETQ, per germline. The CDR3, as DNA: TGCGCCAGCAGCTCGCTGGCGGGCGGAGCAGATACGCAGTATTTT. Protein sequence: CASSSLAGGADTQYF.

At least ten counts were recorded for this clonotype. The chain joins TRBV19 to TRBJ1-1; perhaps TRBD1 as D (5 bases). This CDR3 region has 12 residues. CDR1 is LNHDA and CDR2 is SQIVND in the germline V gene (reference sequence). V was cut by 5 bases and J by 11 bases, with 15 bases left in between. CDR3 amino acids: CASSPLDRFAFF. The CDR3, as DNA: TGTGCCAGTAGTCCTCTCGACAGATTCGCTTTCTTT. The complete variable domain, with remaining parts taken from reference TRBV19 and TRBJ1-1, reads DGGITQSPKYLFRKEGQNVTLSCEQNLNHDAMYWYRQDPGQGLRLIYYSQIVNDFQKGDIAEGYSVSREKKESFPLTVTSAQKNPTAFYLCASSPLDRFAFFGQGTRLTVV.

This clonotype was found many times. J is TRBJ2-7 and V is TRBV5-1; 8 positions match TRBD1. CDR3 size: 13 residues. In germline, CDR1 is SGHRS, CDR2 YFSETQ. V lost 6 bases to trimming and J lost 1 base; unmatched junction nucleotides: 3. In DNA, the CDR3 is TGCGCCAGCACTAGGGACAGGTCCTACGAGCAGTACTTC. Encoded protein: CASTRDRSYEQYF.

This clonotype has a count of ten or more. This sequence joins TRBV5-1 and TRBJ2-2, with 9 positions matching TRBD2. The junction had 6 bases not matched to a gene; V was cut back by 0 bases and J by 0 bases. The length of the CDR3 is 18 residues. Per germline, CDR1 SGHRS and CDR2 YFSETQ. CDR3 residues: CASSLVRLAGTNTGELFF. The DNA of the CDR3 is TGCGCCAGCAGCTTGGTTCGTCTAGCGGGGACGAACACCGGGGAGCTGTTTTTT.

There are many counts of this clonotype. The chain employs TRBV12-3 or TRBV12-4 and TRBJ2-1; 9 bases align to TRBD2. The ends lost 7 bases at V and 0 bases at J; junction bases unmatched: 7. The CDR3 has 16 amino acids. CDR3 coding DNA: TGTGCCAGCATTCTTAATAGCGGGAGCTCCTACAATGAGCAGTTCTTC. This sequence encodes CASILNSGSSYNEQFF.